The TCR beta chain under discussion was sequenced for a study of cytomegalovirus exposure and HLA in healthy donors. The PCR ran on 60 Vbeta and 13 Jbeta primers. Data came from immunoSEQ multiplex PCR; TCRdb stores just in-frame clones and leaves some out. The sample contains under 200,000 clones, 86% of which appear only once. CDR3 length: 14 amino acids. The V gene lost 1 base and the J gene lost 7 bases, with 12 bases spanning the gap. Germline loops: CDR1 SGHKS, CDR2 YYEKEE (reference sequence). V gene TRBV5-5 combines with J gene TRBJ2-1; the D is unclear. The TCR sequence derives from a woman under 30 in good health and CMV-seronegative. What was sequenced was PBMCs. DNA of the CDR3: TGTGCCAGCAGCTTGCTTAACGTCCGGAATGAGCAGTTCTTC. Translating it yields CASSLLNVRNEQFF.